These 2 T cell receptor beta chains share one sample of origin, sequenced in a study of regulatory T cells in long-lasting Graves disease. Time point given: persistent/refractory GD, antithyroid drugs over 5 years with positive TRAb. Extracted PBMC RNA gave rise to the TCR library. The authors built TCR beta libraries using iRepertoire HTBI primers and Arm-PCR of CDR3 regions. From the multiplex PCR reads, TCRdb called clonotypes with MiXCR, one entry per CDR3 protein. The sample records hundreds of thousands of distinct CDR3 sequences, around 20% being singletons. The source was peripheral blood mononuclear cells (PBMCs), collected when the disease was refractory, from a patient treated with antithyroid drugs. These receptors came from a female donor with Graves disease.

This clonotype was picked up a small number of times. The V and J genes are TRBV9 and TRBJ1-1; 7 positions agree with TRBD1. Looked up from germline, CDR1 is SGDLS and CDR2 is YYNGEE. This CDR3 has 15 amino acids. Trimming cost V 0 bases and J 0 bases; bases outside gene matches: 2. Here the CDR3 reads CASSVEDRMNTEAFF. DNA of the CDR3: TGTGCCAGCAGCGTAGAGGACAGGATGAACACTGAAGCTTTCTTT.

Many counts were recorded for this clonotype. The CDR3 loop reads CASSQGLSGYTF. In DNA, the CDR3 is TGTGCCAGCAGTCAGGGTTTGTCTGGCTACACCTTC. The chain couples TRBV2 to TRBJ1-2; weak D call: TRBD1 (5 bases). The CDR3 extends over 12 amino acids. Trimming took off 5 bases at V and 7 bases at J, with 11 bases between the two ends. Germline assignment: CDR1 SNHLY and CDR2 FYNNEI.